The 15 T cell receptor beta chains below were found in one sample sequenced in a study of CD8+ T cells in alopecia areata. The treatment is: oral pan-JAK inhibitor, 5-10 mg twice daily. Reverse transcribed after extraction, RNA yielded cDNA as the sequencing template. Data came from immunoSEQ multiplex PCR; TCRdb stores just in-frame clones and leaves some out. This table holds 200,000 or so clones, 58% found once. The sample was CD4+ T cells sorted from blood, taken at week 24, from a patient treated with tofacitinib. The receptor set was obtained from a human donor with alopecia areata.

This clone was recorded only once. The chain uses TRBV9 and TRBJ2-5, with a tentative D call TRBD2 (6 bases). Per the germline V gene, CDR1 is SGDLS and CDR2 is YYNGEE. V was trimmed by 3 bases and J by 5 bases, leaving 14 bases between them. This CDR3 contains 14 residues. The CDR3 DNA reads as TGTGCCAGCAGCGCGGGACTGACTAGGGAGACCCAGTACTTC. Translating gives CASSAGLTRETQYF. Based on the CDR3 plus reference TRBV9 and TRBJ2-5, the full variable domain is DSGVTQTPKHLITATGQRVTLRCSPRSGDLSVYWYQQSLDQGLQFLIQYYNGEERAKGNILERFSAQQFPDLHSELNLSSLELGDSALYFCASSAGLTRETQYFGPGTRLLVL.

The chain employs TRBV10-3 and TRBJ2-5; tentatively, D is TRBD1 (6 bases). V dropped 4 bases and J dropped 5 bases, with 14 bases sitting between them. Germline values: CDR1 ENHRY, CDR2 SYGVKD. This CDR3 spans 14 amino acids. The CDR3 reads CAISVQGPGETQYF. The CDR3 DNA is TGTGCCATCAGTGTACAGGGCCCCGGGGAGACCCAGTACTTC.

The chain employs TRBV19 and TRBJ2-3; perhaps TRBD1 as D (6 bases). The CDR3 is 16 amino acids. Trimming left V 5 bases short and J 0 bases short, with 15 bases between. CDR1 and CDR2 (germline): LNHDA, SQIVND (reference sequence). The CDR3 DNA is TGTGCCAGTAGTCCCCGGGACACAACTAGCACAGATACGCAGTATTTT. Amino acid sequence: CASSPRDTTSTDTQYF.

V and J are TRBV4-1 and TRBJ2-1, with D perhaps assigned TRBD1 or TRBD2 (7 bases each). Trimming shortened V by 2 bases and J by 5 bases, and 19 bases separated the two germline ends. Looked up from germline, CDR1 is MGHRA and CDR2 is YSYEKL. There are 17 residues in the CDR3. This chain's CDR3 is CASSQNQGGGGHNEQFF. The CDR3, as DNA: TGCGCCAGCAGCCAAAATCAAGGGGGAGGGGGCCACAATGAGCAGTTCTTC.

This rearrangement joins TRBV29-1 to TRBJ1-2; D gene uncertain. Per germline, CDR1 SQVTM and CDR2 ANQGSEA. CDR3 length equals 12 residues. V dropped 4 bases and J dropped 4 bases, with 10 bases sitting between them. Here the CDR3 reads CSVVSRRYGYTF. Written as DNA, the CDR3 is TGCAGCGTTGTATCACGGCGCTATGGCTACACCTTC.

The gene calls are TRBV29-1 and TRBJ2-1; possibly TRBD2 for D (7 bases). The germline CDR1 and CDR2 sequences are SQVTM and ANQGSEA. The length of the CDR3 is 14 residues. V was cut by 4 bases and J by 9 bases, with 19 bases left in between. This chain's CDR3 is CSVVVETGGGEQFF. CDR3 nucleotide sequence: TGCAGCGTTGTTGTTGAGACGGGGGGCGGTGAGCAGTTCTTC.

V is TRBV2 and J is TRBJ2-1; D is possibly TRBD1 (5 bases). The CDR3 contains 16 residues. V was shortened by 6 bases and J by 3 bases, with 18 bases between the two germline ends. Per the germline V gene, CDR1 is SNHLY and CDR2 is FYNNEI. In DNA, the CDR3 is TGTGCCAGCAGAATGATGGCCAGGGCTAACTACAATGAGCAGTTCTTC. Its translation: CASRMMARANYNEQFF. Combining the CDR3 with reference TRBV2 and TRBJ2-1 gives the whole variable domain EPEVTQTPSHQVTQMGQEVILRCVPISNHLYFYWYRQILGQKVEFLVSFYNNEISEKSEIFDDQFSVERPDGSNFTLKIRSTKLEDSAMYFCASRMMARANYNEQFFGPGTRLTVL.

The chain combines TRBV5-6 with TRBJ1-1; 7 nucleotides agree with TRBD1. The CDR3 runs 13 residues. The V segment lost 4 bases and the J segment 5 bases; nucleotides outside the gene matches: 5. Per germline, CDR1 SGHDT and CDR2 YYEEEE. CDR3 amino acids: CASSPGTETEAFF. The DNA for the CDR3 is TGTGCCAGCAGCCCCGGGACAGAAACTGAAGCTTTCTTT.

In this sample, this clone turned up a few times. CDR3 amino acids: CSVAGEGNEKLFF. DNA of the CDR3: TGCAGCGTCGCAGGGGAGGGGAATGAAAAACTGTTTTTT. This rearrangement joins TRBV29-1 to TRBJ1-4; a weak D match, TRBD1 (6 bases). The V and J ends lost 6 bases and 5 bases respectively, with 13 bases between them. Per the germline V gene, CDR1 is SQVTM and CDR2 is ANQGSEA. This CDR3 comprises 13 residues.

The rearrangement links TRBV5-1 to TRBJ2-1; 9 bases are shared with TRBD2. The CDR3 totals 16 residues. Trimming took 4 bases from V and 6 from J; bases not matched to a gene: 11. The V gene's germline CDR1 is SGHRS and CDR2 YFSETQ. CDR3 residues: CASSPGGGLASNEQFF. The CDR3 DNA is TGCGCCAGCAGCCCAGGGGGGGGACTAGCCAGCAATGAGCAGTTCTTC.

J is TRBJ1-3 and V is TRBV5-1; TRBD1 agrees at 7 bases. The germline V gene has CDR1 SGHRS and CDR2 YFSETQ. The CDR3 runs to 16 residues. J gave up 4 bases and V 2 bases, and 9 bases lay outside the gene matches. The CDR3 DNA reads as TGCGCCAGCAGCTTCGACTCAGGGGGTTCGGGAAACACCATATATTTT. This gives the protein CASSFDSGGSGNTIYF.

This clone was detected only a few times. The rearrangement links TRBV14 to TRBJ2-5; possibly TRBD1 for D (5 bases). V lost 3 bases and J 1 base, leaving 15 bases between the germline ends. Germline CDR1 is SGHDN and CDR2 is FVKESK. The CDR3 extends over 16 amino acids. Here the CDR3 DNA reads TGTGCCAGCAGCCAGGCGTCAGGGTACATCCAAGAGACCCAGTACTTC. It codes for CASSQASGYIQETQYF.

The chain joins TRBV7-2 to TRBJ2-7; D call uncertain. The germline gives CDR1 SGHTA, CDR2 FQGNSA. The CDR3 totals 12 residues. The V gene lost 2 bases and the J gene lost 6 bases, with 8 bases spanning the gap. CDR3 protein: CASSLHGLEQYF. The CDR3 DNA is TGTGCCAGCAGCTTACATGGCCTCGAGCAGTACTTC.

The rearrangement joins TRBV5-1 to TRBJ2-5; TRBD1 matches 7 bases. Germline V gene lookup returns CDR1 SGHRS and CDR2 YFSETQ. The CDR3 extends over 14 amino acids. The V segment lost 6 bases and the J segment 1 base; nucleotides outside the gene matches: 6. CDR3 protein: CASTHPGGQETQYF. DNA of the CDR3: TGCGCCAGCACTCACCCAGGGGGCCAAGAGACCCAGTACTTC.

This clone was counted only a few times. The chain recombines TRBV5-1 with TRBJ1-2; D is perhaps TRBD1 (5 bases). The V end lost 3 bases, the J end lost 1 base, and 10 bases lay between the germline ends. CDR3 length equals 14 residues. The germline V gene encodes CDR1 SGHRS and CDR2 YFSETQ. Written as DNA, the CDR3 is TGCGCCAGCAGCTCGGTCGACAGTAACTATGGCTACACCTTC. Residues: CASSSVDSNYGYTF.